This TCR beta chain is drawn from a study of blood T cell repertoires in COVID-19. Study overall: Material from acute and convalescent COVID-19 was sourced from the United States, Italy and Spain.

This CDR3 contains 13 residues. Germline CDR1 is GTSNPN and CDR2 is SVGIG (reference sequence). Trimming cost V 4 bases and J 2 bases; bases outside gene matches: 3. Original handling: For nucleated cells, counts were estimated from reference gene primer amplification. Some clones are missing from TCRdb's copy, which holds only in-frame ones; the method was immunoSEQ multiplex PCR. V, J and clone size reflect that table, while D and trimming were determined from the DNA. The data contain 180,000 or so clones, around 81% of them singletons. The Seattle patients joined while their infection was active and were tracked longitudinally afterward. This clone was observed a handful of times.

This chain links TRBV30 with TRBJ1-2; 8 nucleotides match TRBD1. This TCR was recovered from a woman aged 35 to 49 with COVID-19, enrolled during active disease. The source material was peripheral blood. CDR3 sequence reads: CAWTGQENYGYTF. The CDR3 nucleotides are TGTGCCTGGACGGGACAGGAAAACTATGGCTACACCTTC.